These 2 T cell receptor beta chains were sequenced from one sample in a study of blood T cells in healthy people across ages. The second PCR ran about 6 to 12 cycles with a sample-barcoded 5' primer and J-beta primers. TCRdb ran MiXCR on the 5' RACE reads and lists one entry per CDR3 protein. The profile shows about 1.4 million distinct CDR3 sequences, 59% of them singletons. The sample consisted of blood. The receptors here all came from a man between 18 and 29 years old in good health.

The rearrangement joins TRBV20-1 to TRBJ1-2; TRBD1 matches at 8 bases. V was pared by 6 bases and J by 8 bases, with 5 bases of the junction left unmatched. The CDR3 runs to 11 residues. Looked up from germline, CDR1 is DFQATT and CDR2 is SNEGSKA (reference sequence). This CDR3 is CSAATGVGYTF. CDR3 DNA: TGCAGTGCGGCGACAGGGGTCGGCTACACCTTC.

The rearrangement links TRBV28 to TRBJ1-1, with a tentative D call TRBD1 (5 bases). Germline values: CDR1 MDHEN, CDR2 SYDVKM. The CDR3 is 14 residues long. V dropped 6 bases and J dropped 4 bases, with 15 bases sitting between them. CDR3 nucleotide sequence: TGTGCCAGCAGGGGTATGGCGGGGGTCACTGAAGCTTTCTTT. Its protein is CASRGMAGVTEAFF.